The 5 T cell receptor beta chains below all came from one sample that was sequenced in a study of cytomegalovirus exposure and HLA in healthy donors. The PCR had 60 Vbeta and 13 Jbeta primers. Sequencing was performed with immunoSEQ multiplex PCR; in TCRdb, only in-frame clones are kept and a portion is missing. This sample carries some 190,000 clones, about 80% of them seen once, and the ten largest clones take under 2%. The sample was PBMCs. These receptors were obtained from a woman younger than 45 in good health and CMV-seronegative.

The chain employs TRBV2 and TRBJ1-1; the D is unclear. V was shortened by 8 bases and J by 6 bases, with 16 bases between the two germline ends. CDR3 size: 13 residues. Germline V gene sequence: CDR1 SNHLY, CDR2 FYNNEI. The chain's CDR3 is CASGRSLDAEAFF. In nucleotides, the CDR3 is TGTGCCAGCGGAAGAAGCCTAGACGCTGAAGCTTTCTTT.

The CDR3 nucleotides read TGCGCCAGCCGACGGGACAGGGGGCTGGAAACGCAGTATTTT. This translates into CASRRDRGLETQYF. The chain carries TRBV5-1 and TRBJ2-3; 12 nucleotides align to TRBD1. This CDR3 spans 14 amino acids. The germline V gene encodes CDR1 SGHRS and CDR2 YFSETQ. V lost 7 bases to trimming and J lost 9 bases; unmatched junction nucleotides: 9.

To note about this clone: Other DNA sequences of this sample code for an identical CDR3. This chain joins TRBV2 and TRBJ1-4; D is perhaps TRBD1 (5 bases). This CDR3 contains 16 residues. CDR1 and CDR2 (germline): SNHLY, FYNNEI. V dropped 7 bases and J dropped 4 bases, with 19 bases sitting between them. The DNA of the CDR3 is TGTGCCAGCACCCTCCTTGGGACGGGGGGTAATGAAAAACTGTTTTTT. It is translated as CASTLLGTGGNEKLFF.

The rearrangement links TRBV5-1 to TRBJ1-2; possible D gene TRBD1, 6 bases. Germline assignment: CDR1 SGHRS and CDR2 YFSETQ. This CDR3 is 15 amino acids long. The V gene lost 4 bases and the J gene lost 8 bases, with 21 bases spanning the gap. The CDR3 is CASSPGGGIFWGYTF. The CDR3 DNA follows: TGCGCCAGCAGCCCAGGCGGGGGCATATTTTGGGGCTACACCTTC.

The chain carries TRBV2 and TRBJ2-7, with TRBD2 identical over 7 bases. Germline CDR1 reads SNHLY; CDR2 reads FYNNEI. V lost 4 bases to trimming and J lost 4 bases; unmatched junction nucleotides: 7. This CDR3 spans 14 amino acids. The CDR3 reads CASSAGRERYEQYF. CDR3 DNA: TGTGCCAGCAGTGCAGGGAGGGAGCGATACGAGCAGTACTTC.